Reported below is one T cell receptor (beta chain). Antigen specificity is unknown. The sample is drawn from a study of shared clonotypes between healthy human individuals. Study-level findings and limits: Some clonotypes were shared by all four sorted-subset donors, while others were not shared. The non-shared ones had lower generation probabilities than the shared ones.

Genomic DNA from each subset was divided evenly over several immunoSEQ plates. Study processing details: For the immunoSEQ data, sequences were junction-only without quality scores, so filtering differed. TCRdb's copy holds only in-frame clones and misses some; the assay was immunoSEQ multiplex PCR. For V, J and clone size, that table is used; D and trimming come from the DNA. The table shows some 320,000 clones, with around 90% occurring only once. Germline V gene sequence: CDR1 SNHLY, CDR2 FYNNEI. V was shortened by 3 bases and J by 5 bases, with 13 bases between the two germline ends. This CDR3 contains 14 residues.

The receptor was derived from a man younger than 35 in good health. Sequenced input: memory CD8+ T cells sorted from blood. The subset is: CD45RO+ cells pooled with CCR7-negative TemRA cells. The chain links TRBV2 to TRBJ1-2, with D possibly matching TRBD1 (5 bases). CDR3 residues: CASSDQGAIYGYTF. In DNA form, the CDR3 reads TGTGCCAGCAGTGATCAGGGCGCAATTTATGGCTACACCTTC.